The rows below give T cell receptor beta chains drawn from one sample of a study of tumour-infiltrating T cells in Burkitt lymphoma. The data were produced by immunoSEQ multiplex PCR, yet TCRdb's version contains in-frame clones alone and is incomplete. This table has 11,000 to 15,000 clones, 30% appearing once. The sample taken for sequencing was tumor tissue. Receptors originate from a human donor with diffuse large B-cell lymphoma. Each CDR3 is given with its conserved first and last residue. A D gene is named only where the DNA matches it firmly. Size tells how often a clone was seen (once, few, many) or the class of an expanded clone, and some rows leave it out.

J,size,D,V,CDR3,DNA
TRBJ2-1,-,TRBD1,TRBV7-9,CASSTERQGADEQFF,TGTGCCAGCAGCACAGAGCGGCAGGGGGCGGATGAGCAGTTCTTC
TRBJ2-5,once,TRBD1,TRBV28,CASSQLTTGGGETQYF,TGTGCCAGCAGTCAATTAACAACAGGGGGCGGAGAGACCCAGTACTTC
TRBJ1-1,few,-,TRBV5-6,CASSLRGGTEAFF,TGTGCCAGCAGCCTAAGGGGTGGGACTGAAGCTTTCTTT
TRBJ2-1,once,-,TRBV6-1,CASSEDGIQFFNEQFF,TGTGCCAGCAGTGAAGATGGGATTCAATTTTTCAATGAGCAGTTCTTC
TRBJ2-7,-,-,TRBV27,CASRRLDLYEQYF,TGTGCCAGCAGGAGACTCGACTTATACGAGCAGTACTTC
TRBJ1-1,few,-,TRBV2,CASFQGLNTEAFF,TGTGCCAGCTTTCAGGGTTTGAACACTGAAGCTTTCTTT
TRBJ1-5,-,-,TRBV5-1,CASSFDSNQPQHF,TGCGCCAGCAGCTTTGATAGCAATCAGCCCCAGCATTTT
TRBJ2-7,-,-,TRBV5-1,CASSLGVWASTYEQYF,TGCGCCAGCAGCTTGGGGGTATGGGCTTCTACCTACGAGCAGTACTTC
TRBJ2-1,-,-,TRBV19,CASSVLTGKQFF,TGTGCCAGTAGTGTACTGACTGGGAAGCAGTTCTTC
TRBJ1-3,few,-,TRBV7-9,CASSPPGGSGNTIYF,TGTGCCAGCAGCCCCCCGGGCGGCTCTGGAAACACCATATATTTT
TRBJ2-5,-,TRBD2,TRBV5-1,CASSWSTGFSSGRSETQYF,TGCGCCAGCAGCTGGTCTACAGGGTTTTCTAGCGGGAGGTCAGAGACCCAGTACTTC
TRBJ2-7,-,TRBD2,TRBV10-2,CASLKLASSYEQYF,TGCGCCAGCCTTAAACTAGCGAGCTCCTACGAGCAGTACTTC
TRBJ2-3,-,TRBD2,TRBV9,CASSVGLAGADTQYF,TGTGCCAGCAGCGTCGGACTAGCGGGAGCGGATACGCAGTATTTT
TRBJ2-7,few,TRBD2,TRBV5-1,CASSLAFGTSGLPTYEQYF,TGCGCCAGCAGCTTGGCCTTCGGGACTAGCGGACTTCCCACCTACGAGCAGTACTTC
TRBJ2-5,-,TRBD2,TRBV2,CASRERASGSRETQYF,TGTGCCAGCAGAGAGAGGGCTAGCGGGAGTCGAGAGACCCAGTACTTC
TRBJ2-7,-,-,TRBV9,CASSVEHSYEQYF,TGTGCCAGCAGCGTAGAGCACTCCTACGAGCAGTACTTC
TRBJ2-7,-,-,TRBV27,CASSFQRNSYEQYF,TGTGCCAGCAGTTTCCAACGGAACTCCTACGAGCAGTACTTC
TRBJ1-2,-,-,TRBV28,CASSSGEEAF,TGTGCCAGCAGTTCAGGGGAAGAAGCCTTC
TRBJ2-7,-,-,TRBV27,CASSPLGAYEQYF,TGTGCCAGCAGCCCTTTGGGAGCCTACGAGCAGTACTTC
TRBJ2-5,-,-,TRBV11-2,CASSLGLAAETQYF,TGTGCCAGCAGCTTAGGGCTAGCCGCGGAGACCCAGTACTTC
TRBJ2-2,few,TRBD2,TRBV28,CASRTSGSIGELFF,TGTGCCAGCCGGACTAGCGGGAGTATCGGGGAGCTGTTTTTT
TRBJ1-1,-,-,TRBV19,CASSIWQGGNTEAFF,TGTGCCAGTAGTATCTGGCAAGGAGGGAACACTGAAGCTTTCTTT
TRBJ1-5,-,-,TRBV6-5,CASTGSRNQPQHF,TGTGCCAGTACAGGGTCTCGCAATCAGCCCCAGCATTTT
TRBJ2-7,few,-,TRBV7-9,CASSPLAEYEQYF,TGTGCCAGCAGCCCCCTGGCGGAGTACGAGCAGTACTTC
TRBJ2-7,few,TRBD1,TRBV11-2,CASSPGQGVGYEQYF,TGTGCCAGCAGCCCAGGGCAGGGGGTAGGCTACGAGCAGTACTTC
TRBJ1-2,-,-,TRBV28,CASSTAHGGAGYGYTF,TGTGCCAGCAGTACCGCCCACGGGGGCGCTGGCTATGGCTACACCTTC
TRBJ2-2,-,-,TRBV27,CASRLQGITGELFF,TGTGCCAGCAGACTACAGGGAATCACCGGGGAGCTGTTTTTT